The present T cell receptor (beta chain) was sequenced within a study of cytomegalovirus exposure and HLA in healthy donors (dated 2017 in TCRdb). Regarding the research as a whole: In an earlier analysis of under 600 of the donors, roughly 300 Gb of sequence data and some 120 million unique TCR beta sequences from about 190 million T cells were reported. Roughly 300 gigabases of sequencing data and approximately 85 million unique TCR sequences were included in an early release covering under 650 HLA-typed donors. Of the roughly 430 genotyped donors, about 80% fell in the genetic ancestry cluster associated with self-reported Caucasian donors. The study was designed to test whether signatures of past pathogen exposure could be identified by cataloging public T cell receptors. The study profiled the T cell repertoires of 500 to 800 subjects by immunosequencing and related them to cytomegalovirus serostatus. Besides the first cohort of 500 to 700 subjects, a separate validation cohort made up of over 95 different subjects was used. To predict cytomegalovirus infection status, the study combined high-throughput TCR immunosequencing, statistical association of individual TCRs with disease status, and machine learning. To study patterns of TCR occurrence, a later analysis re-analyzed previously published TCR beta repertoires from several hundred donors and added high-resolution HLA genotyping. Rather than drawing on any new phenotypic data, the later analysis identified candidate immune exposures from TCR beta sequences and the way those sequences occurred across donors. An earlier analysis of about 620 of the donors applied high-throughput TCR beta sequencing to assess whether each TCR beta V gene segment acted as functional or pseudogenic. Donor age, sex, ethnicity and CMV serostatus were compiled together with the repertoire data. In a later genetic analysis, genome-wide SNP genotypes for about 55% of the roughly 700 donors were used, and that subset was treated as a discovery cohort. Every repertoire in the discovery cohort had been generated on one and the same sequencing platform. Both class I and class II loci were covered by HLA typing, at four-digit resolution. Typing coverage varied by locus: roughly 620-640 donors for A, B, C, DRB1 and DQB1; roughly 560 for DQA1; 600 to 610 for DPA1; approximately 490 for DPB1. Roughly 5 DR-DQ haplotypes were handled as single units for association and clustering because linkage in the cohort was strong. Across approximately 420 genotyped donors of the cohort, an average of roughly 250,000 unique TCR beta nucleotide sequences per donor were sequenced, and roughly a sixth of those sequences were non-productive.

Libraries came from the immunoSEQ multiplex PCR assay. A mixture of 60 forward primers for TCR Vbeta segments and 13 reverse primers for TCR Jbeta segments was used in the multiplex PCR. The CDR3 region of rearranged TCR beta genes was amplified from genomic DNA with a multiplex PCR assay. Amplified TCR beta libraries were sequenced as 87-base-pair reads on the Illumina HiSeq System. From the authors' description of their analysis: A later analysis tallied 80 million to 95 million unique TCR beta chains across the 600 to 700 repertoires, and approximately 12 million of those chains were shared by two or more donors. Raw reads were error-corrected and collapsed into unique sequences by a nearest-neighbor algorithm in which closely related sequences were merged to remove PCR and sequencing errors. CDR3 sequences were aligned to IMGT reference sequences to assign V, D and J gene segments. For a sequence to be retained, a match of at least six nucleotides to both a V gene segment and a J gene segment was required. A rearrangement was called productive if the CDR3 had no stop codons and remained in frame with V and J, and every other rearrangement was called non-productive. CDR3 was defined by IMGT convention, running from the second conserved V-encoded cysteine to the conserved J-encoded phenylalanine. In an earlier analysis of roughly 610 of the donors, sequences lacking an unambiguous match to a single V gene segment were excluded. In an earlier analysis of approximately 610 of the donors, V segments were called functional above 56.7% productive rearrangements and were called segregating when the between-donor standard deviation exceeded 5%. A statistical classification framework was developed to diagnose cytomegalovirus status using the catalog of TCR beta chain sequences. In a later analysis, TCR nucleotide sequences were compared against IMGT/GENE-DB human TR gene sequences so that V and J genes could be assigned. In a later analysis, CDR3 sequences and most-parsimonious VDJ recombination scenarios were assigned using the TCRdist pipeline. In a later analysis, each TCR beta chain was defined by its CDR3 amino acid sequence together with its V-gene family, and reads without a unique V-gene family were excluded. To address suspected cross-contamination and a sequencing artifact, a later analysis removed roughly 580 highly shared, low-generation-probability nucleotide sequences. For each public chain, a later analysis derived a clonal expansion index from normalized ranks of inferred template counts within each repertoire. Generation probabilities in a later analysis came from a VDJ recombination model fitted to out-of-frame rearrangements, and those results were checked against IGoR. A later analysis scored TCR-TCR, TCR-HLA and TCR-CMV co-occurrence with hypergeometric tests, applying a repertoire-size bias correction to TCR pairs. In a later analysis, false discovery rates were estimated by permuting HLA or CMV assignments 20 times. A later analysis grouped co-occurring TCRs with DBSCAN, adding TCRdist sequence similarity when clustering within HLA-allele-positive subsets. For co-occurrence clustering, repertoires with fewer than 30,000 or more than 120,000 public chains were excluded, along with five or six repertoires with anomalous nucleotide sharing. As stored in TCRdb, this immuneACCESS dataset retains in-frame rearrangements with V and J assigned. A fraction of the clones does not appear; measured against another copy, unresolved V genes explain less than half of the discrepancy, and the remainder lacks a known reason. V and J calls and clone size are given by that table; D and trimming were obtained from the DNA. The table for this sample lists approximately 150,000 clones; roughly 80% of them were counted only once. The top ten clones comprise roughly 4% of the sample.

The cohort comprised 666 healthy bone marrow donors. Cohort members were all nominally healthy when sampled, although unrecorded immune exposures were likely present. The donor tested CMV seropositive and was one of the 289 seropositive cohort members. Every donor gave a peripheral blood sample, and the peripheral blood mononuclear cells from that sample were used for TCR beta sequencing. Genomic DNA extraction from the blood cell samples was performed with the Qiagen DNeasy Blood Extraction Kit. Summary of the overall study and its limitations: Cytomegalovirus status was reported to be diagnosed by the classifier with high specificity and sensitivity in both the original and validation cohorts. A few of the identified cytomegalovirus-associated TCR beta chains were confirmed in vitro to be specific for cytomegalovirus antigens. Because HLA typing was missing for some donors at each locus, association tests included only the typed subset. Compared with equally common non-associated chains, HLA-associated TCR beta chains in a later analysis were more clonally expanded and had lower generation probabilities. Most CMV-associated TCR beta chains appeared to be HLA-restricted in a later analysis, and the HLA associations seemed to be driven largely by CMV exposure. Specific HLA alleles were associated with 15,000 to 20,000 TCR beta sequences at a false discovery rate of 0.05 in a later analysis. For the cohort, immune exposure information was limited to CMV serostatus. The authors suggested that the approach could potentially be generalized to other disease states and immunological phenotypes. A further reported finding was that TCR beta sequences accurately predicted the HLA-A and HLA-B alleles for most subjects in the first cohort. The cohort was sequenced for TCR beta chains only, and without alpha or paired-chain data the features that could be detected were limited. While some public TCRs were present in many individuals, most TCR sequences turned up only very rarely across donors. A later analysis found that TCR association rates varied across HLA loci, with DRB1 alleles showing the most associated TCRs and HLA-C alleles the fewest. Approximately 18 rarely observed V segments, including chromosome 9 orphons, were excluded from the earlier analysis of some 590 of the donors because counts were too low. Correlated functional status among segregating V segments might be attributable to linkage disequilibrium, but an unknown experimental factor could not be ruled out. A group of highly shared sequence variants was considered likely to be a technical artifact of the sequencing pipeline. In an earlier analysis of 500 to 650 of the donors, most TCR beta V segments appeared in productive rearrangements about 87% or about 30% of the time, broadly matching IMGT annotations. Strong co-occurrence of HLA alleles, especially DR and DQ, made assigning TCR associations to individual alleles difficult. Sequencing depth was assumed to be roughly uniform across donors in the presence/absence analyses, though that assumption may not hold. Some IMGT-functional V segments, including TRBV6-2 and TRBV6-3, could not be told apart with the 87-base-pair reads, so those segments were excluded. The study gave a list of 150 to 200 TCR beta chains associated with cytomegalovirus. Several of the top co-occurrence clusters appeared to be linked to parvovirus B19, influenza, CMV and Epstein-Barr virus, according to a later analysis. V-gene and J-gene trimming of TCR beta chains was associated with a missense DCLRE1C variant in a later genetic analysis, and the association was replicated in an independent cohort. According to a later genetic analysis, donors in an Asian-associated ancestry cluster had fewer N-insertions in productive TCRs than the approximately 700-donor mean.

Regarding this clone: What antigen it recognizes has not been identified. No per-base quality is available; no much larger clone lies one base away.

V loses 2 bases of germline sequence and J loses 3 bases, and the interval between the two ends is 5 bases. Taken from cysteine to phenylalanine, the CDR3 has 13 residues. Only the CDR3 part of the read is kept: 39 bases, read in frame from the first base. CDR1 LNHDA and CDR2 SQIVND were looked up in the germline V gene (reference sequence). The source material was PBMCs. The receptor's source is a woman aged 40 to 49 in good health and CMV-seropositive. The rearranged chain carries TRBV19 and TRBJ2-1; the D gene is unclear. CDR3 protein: CASSITVYNEQFF. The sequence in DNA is TGTGCCAGTAGTATAACAGTCTACAATGAGCAGTTCTTC.